Described below is a single T cell receptor beta chain sequence and its context. The source of the sample is a study of CD8+ T cells in alopecia areata. cDNA prepared by RNA extraction and subsequent reverse transcription served as the template for sequencing. Measured with immunoSEQ multiplex PCR; TCRdb has only the in-frame clones, and not every one. The data show roughly 250,000 clones, roughly 60% seen once. Treatment given: oral pan-JAK inhibitor, 5-10 mg twice daily. There are 12 residues in the CDR3. CDR1 is SQVTM and CDR2 is ANQGSEA in the germline V gene. The V and J ends lost 5 bases and 5 bases respectively, with 10 bases between them.

The receptor comes from a human donor with alopecia areata. Sequencing used CD4+ T cells sorted from blood, obtained between weeks 51 and 52, from a patient treated with tofacitinib. The chain combines TRBV29-1 with TRBJ1-5; D gene uncertain. The DNA of the CDR3 is TGCAGCGTTAACCCTGGGCATCAGCCCCAGCATTTT. Translation gives CSVNPGHQPQHF. Looking up the rest from reference TRBV29-1 and TRBJ1-5 gives the full variable domain: SAVISQKPSRDICQRGTSLTIQCQVDSQVTMMFWYRQQPGQSLTLIATANQGSEATYESGFVIDKFPISRPNLTFSTLTVSNMSPEDSSIYLCSVNPGHQPQHFGDGTRLSIL.